This TCR beta chain was retrieved from a study of early T cells in non-severe SARS-CoV-2 infection. Study background: Investigators sequenced bulk RNA drawn from unsorted whole blood, and chains remained unpaired. The study's findings and limits: VDJdb matching favored anti-spike CD8 responses, missing private and CD4 specificities.

This clonotype was seen only a few times. Its antigen remains unknown. Unique molecular identifier tags were affixed to discrete cDNA molecules. TCRdb called the 5' RACE reads again in MiXCR, with one record for every CDR3 protein. The sample includes about 26,000 distinct CDR3 sequences, approximately 5% of them seen just once. The clonotype was recovered from an adult who was a healthcare worker with PCR-confirmed SARS-CoV-2 infection or an uninfected control (not recorded which). Specimen: whole blood.

CDR3 in DNA: TGTGCAAGTCGCTCTAAGGGTCTTGAGGGCATTCAGTACTTC. Translation gives CASRSKGLEGIQYF. The chain couples TRBV12-2 to TRBJ2-4; the DNA was not compared with TRBD2, the D call given in the table. TRBV12-2 is labeled a pseudogene. The CDR3 is made up of 14 amino acids.